Following are 18 T cell receptor beta chains from one sample sequenced in a study of blood T cell repertoires in COVID-19. The repertoire was sequenced with immunoSEQ multiplex PCR; TCRdb's copy has only in-frame clones and lacks some. Of about 280,000 clones listed, roughly 85% are singletons. Sample: PBMCs or T cells enriched from blood (not recorded which). The receptors were sampled from a woman aged 45-65 years who had recovered from COVID-19.

V usage is TRBV7-9 and J usage is TRBJ2-1; no clear D. Trimming took 4 bases from V and 9 from J, leaving 7 bases between them. Looked up from germline, CDR1 is SEHNR and CDR2 is FQNEAQ (reference sequence). The CDR3 loop spans 11 amino acids. The CDR3 DNA is TGTGCCAGCAGCTCAGGCCCTGAGCAGTTCTTC. Its protein product is CASSSGPEQFF. The whole variable domain, filled in from reference TRBV7-9 and TRBJ2-1, reads DTGVSQNPRHKITKRGQNVTFRCDPISEHNRLYWYRQTLGQGPEFLTYFQNEAQLEKSRLLSDRFSAERPKGSFSTLEIQRTEQGDSAMYLCASSSGPEQFFGPGTRLTVL.

This clone was found a few times. V is TRBV2 and J is TRBJ1-1; no clear D gene. V was cut by 6 bases and J by 6 bases, with 11 bases left in between. The germline gives CDR1 SNHLY, CDR2 FYNNEI. The length of the CDR3 is 12 residues. The CDR3 here is CASRGEGAEAFF. The CDR3 region has the DNA TGTGCCAGCAGGGGAGAGGGAGCTGAAGCTTTCTTT.

The chain combines TRBV9 with TRBJ1-1; D possibly corresponds to TRBD1 (5 bases). This CDR3 has 15 amino acids. V was clipped by 4 bases and J by 4 bases, with 17 bases between them. CDR1 SGDLS and CDR2 YYNGEE come from the germline V gene. The CDR3 sequence: CASSLLGLGGTEAFF. The CDR3 region has the DNA TGTGCCAGCAGCCTCTTGGGATTGGGGGGCACTGAAGCTTTCTTT.

The V call is TRBV5-1, the J call TRBJ2-5, with TRBD2 matching over 9 bases. CDR1 and CDR2 from the germline V gene are SGHRS and YFSETQ. After removal of 4 bases from V and 4 bases from J, the junction contained 8 bases not matched to a gene. The CDR3 loop spans 15 amino acids. CDR3 sequence: CASSNEGLAGETQYF. The CDR3 DNA is TGCGCCAGCAGCAACGAGGGACTAGCAGGAGAGACCCAGTACTTC.

This chain connects TRBV7-8 to TRBJ2-2; D not resolved. CDR1 and CDR2 (germline): SGHVS, FQNEAQ. This CDR3 has 17 residues. Trimming removed 5 bases at V and 2 bases at J, with 18 bases between. CDR3 loop: CASSQLGPGLNTGELFF. The CDR3 DNA sequence: TGTGCCAGCAGCCAATTAGGTCCAGGTCTTAACACCGGGGAGCTGTTTTTT.

Only a few counts were recorded for this clone. The chain carries TRBV28 and TRBJ2-7, with 8 bases matching TRBD1. Germline-derived CDR1 and CDR2 are MDHEN and SYDVKM. V trimming: 3 bases; J trimming: 2 bases; junction bases outside the gene matches: 6. The CDR3 runs 15 residues. The CDR3 nucleotides are TGTGCCAGCAGTTTCGGCGGGACAGGTCCCTACGAGCAGTACTTC. Protein sequence: CASSFGGTGPYEQYF.

This clone was detected only a few times. The rearrangement joins TRBV12-3 or TRBV12-4 to TRBJ2-7; D gene uncertain. Trimming pared 0 bases from V and 2 bases from J, leaving 5 bases between. This CDR3 is 13 amino acids long. The CDR3 nucleotides read TGTGCCAGCAGTTTAGCCGAGGCCTACGAGCAGTACTTC. It is translated as CASSLAEAYEQYF.

This clone has just one count. The chain carries TRBV4-3 and TRBJ2-7, with 12 bases that match TRBD2. CDR3 length: 20 amino acids. Trimming at V came to 2 bases and at J to 0 bases, leaving 14 bases not matched to a gene. Germline loops: CDR1 LGHNA, CDR2 YSLEER. The CDR3 loop is CASSQKGLLAGGTSSYEQYF. Here the CDR3 DNA reads TGCGCCAGCAGCCAAAAAGGGCTACTAGCGGGAGGCACCAGCTCCTACGAGCAGTACTTC.

This clone was observed a few times. V usage is TRBV27 and J usage is TRBJ2-7; 11 nucleotides line up with TRBD2. CDR1 and CDR2 from the germline V gene are MNHEY and SMNVEV (reference sequence). V shed 7 bases, J shed 4 bases, and the junction held 9 bases outside the gene matches. The CDR3 runs to 15 residues. The DNA for the CDR3 is TGTGCCAGCAAAACCGCGGGACTAGCGGTTTACGAGCAGTACTTC. Its protein is CASKTAGLAVYEQYF.

This rearrangement joins TRBV19 to TRBJ2-5, with 12 bases matching TRBD1. The V segment lost 6 bases and the J segment 4 bases; nucleotides outside the gene matches: 6. Germline loops: CDR1 LNHDA, CDR2 SQIVND (reference sequence). The CDR3 has 15 residues. The CDR3 sequence: CASRSGQGARETQYF. For the CDR3, the DNA is TGTGCCAGTAGGTCGGGACAGGGGGCAAGAGAGACCCAGTACTTC.

This sequence joins TRBV2 and TRBJ2-5; D may be TRBD1 (5 bases). This CDR3 has 14 residues. Germline CDR1 SNHLY, CDR2 FYNNEI. V was shortened by 6 bases and J by 4 bases, with 15 bases between the two germline ends. The CDR3 is CASSPLQVGETQYF. The DNA of the CDR3 is TGTGCCAGCAGCCCCCTACAGGTCGGAGAGACCCAGTACTTC. Combining the CDR3 with reference TRBV2 and TRBJ2-5 gives the whole variable domain EPEVTQTPSHQVTQMGQEVILRCVPISNHLYFYWYRQILGQKVEFLVSFYNNEISEKSEIFDDQFSVERPDGSNFTLKIRSTKLEDSAMYFCASSPLQVGETQYFGPGTRLLVL.

The chain combines TRBV19 with TRBJ2-3; 9 nucleotides match TRBD1. CDR3 length: 16 residues. The V gene's germline CDR1 is LNHDA and CDR2 SQIVND (reference sequence). The V gene end was trimmed by 7 bases and the J gene end by 1 base; junction bases not matched to a gene: 9. CDR3 sequence reads: CASTPRRTGGTDTQYF. CDR3 nucleotides: TGTGCCAGTACCCCCAGGAGGACAGGGGGCACAGATACGCAGTATTTT.

This clone is a singleton in its sample. The rearrangement uses TRBV4-3 and TRBJ2-1; D remains unclear. This CDR3 has 13 residues. Germline lookup yields CDR1 LGHNA and CDR2 YSLEER. V was clipped by 1 base and J by 6 bases, with 7 bases between them. The CDR3 DNA follows: TGCGCCAGCAGCCAAGGTGGCAGCAATGAGCAGTTCTTC. Encoded protein: CASSQGGSNEQFF.

The V and J genes are TRBV15 and TRBJ2-7; 10 bases are shared with TRBD1. The J segment lost 6 bases and the V segment lost 5 bases, leaving 4 bases of the junction unmatched. CDR1 is LNHNV and CDR2 is YYDKDF in the germline V gene (reference sequence). The CDR3 loop spans 13 amino acids. The CDR3 nucleotides read TGTGCCACCAGCGAGGGACAGGGGAGCGAGCAGTACTTC. Residues: CATSEGQGSEQYF.

This clone was counted once. The rearrangement joins TRBV7-6 to TRBJ2-5; D may be TRBD1 (6 bases). V lost 5 bases, J lost 5 bases, and 18 bases lay in between. The CDR3 is 15 amino acids. The germline gives CDR1 SGHVS, CDR2 FNYEAQ. This CDR3 is CASSVMTGLGETQYF. The DNA of the CDR3 is TGTGCCAGCAGCGTAATGACAGGTCTTGGGGAGACCCAGTACTTC.

In DNA, the CDR3 is TGTGCTAGTGGTTTGGGAGTCATCTCCGAAGCTTTCTTT. Its protein product is CASGLGVISEAFF. The rearrangement joins TRBV12-5 to TRBJ1-1; D is unresolved. Germline V gene lookup returns CDR1 LGHNT and CDR2 FRNRAP. The CDR3 sequence is 13 residues long. Trimming removed 1 base from V and 8 bases from J, with 11 bases in between.

The CDR3 bases are TGTGCCAGCAGCTTAGGCCAGATTTACGAGCAGTACTTC. The encoded protein is CASSLGQIYEQYF. The gene calls are TRBV7-9 and TRBJ2-7; D gene unclear. This CDR3 has 13 residues. From germline, CDR1 is SEHNR and CDR2 FQNEAQ (reference sequence). The V end was cut by 1 base, the J end by 4 bases, with 8 bases between.

The chain employs TRBV2 and TRBJ1-2; no definite D call. The CDR3 spans 14 residues. CDR1 and CDR2 from the germline V gene are SNHLY and FYNNEI. Deletions cut 1 base from V and 9 bases from J, with 15 bases between. CDR3 nucleotides: TGTGCCAGCAGTGAAGATCGGTCTCCTTCCAGCTACACCTTC. Protein: CASSEDRSPSSYTF.